This T cell receptor (beta chain) was sequenced during a study of blood T cell repertoires in COVID-19. Study details: Some COVID-19 samples were acute and others convalescent; all came from the United States, Italy and Spain. T cells, B-cell-depleted T cells, or PBMCs provided the cDNA or gDNA that served as material.

Per germline, CDR1 ENHRY and CDR2 SYGVKD. After removal of 4 bases from V and 1 base from J, the junction contained 2 bases not matched to a gene. The CDR3 runs to 14 residues. Original handling: Quantification of nucleated cells was approximated via reference gene primer amplification. Repertoires were generated with immunoSEQ multiplex PCR, while TCRdb's copy carries only in-frame clones and drops some. V, J and clone size reflect that table, while D and trimming were determined from the DNA. Here the sample spans some 210,000 clones, approximately 78% being singletons. The sequenced sample consisted of peripheral blood. The TCR comes from a woman aged 35 to 49 with acute or convalescent COVID-19. The chain combines TRBV10-3 with TRBJ2-3; 7 bases are shared with TRBD2. CDR3 protein: CAISGLAGTDTQYF. CDR3 in DNA: TGTGCCATCAGTGGGCTAGCGGGCACAGATACGCAGTATTTT.